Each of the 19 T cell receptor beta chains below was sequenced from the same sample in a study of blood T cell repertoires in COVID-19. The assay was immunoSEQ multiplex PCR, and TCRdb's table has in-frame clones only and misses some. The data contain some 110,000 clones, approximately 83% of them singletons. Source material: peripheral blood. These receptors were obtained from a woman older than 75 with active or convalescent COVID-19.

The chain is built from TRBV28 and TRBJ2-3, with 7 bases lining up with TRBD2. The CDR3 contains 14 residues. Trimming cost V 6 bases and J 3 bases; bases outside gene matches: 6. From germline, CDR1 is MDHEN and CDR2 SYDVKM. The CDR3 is CASSPGTTTDTQYF. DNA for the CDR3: TGTGCCAGCAGCCCCGGGACTACGACAGATACGCAGTATTTT.

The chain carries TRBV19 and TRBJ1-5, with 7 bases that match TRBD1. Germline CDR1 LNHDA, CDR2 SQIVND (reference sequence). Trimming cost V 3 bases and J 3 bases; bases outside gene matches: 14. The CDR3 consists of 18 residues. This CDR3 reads CASSIPLGQIISNQPQHF. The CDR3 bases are TGTGCCAGTAGTATCCCCTTGGGACAGATAATTTCCAATCAGCCCCAGCATTTT.

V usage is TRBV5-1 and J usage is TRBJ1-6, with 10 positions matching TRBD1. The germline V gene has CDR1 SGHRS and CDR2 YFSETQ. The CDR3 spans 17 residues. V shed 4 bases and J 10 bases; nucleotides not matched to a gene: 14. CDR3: CASSPVPGTGVRSPLHF. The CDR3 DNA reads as TGCGCCAGCAGCCCGGTCCCCGGGACAGGGGTTAGGTCACCCCTCCACTTT.

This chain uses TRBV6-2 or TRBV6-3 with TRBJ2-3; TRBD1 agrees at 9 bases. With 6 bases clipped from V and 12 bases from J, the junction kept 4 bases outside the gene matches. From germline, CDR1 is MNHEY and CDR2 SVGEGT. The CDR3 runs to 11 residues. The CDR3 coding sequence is TGTGCCAGCAGCTTGGGACAGGGTCAGTATTTT. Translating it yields CASSLGQGQYF.

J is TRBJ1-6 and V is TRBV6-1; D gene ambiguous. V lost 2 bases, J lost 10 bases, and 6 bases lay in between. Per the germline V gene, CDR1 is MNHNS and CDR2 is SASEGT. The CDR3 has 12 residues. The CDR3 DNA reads TGTGCCAGCAGTGAAAGCGGGTCACCCCTCCACTTT. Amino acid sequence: CASSESGSPLHF.

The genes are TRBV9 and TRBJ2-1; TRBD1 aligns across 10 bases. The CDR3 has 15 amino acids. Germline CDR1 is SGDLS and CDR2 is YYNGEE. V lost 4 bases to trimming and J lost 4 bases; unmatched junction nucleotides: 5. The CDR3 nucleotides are TGTGCCAGCAGCCCACCGGGACAGGGGTACAATGAGCAGTTCTTC. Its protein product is CASSPPGQGYNEQFF.

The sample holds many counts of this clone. CDR3 sequence reads: CASSQGATIDEKLFF. The CDR3 nucleotides are TGTGCCAGCAGCCAAGGGGCGACAATTGATGAAAAACTGTTTTTT. The chain recombines TRBV4-2 with TRBJ1-4; D gene uncertain. Germline V gene sequence: CDR1 LGHNA, CDR2 YNFKEQ. V lost 1 base to trimming and J lost 6 bases, with 12 bases between them. The CDR3 runs to 15 residues.

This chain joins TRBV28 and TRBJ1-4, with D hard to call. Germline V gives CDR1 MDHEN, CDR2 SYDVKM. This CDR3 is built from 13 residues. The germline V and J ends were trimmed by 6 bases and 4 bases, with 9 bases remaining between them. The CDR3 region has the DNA TGTGCCAGCAGGGCCAGTCTTAATGAAAAACTGTTTTTT. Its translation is CASRASLNEKLFF.

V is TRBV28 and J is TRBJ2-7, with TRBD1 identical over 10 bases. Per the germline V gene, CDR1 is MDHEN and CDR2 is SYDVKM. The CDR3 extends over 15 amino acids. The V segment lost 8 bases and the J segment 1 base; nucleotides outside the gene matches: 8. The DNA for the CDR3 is TGTGCCAGCTTAAGGAGGACAGGGGGTTCCTACGAGCAGTACTTC. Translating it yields CASLRRTGGSYEQYF.

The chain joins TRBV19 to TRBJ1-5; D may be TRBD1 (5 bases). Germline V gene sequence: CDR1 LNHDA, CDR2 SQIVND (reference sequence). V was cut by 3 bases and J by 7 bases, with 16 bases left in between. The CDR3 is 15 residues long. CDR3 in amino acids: CASSIFVRAGQPQHF. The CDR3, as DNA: TGTGCCAGTAGTATCTTTGTCAGGGCGGGACAGCCCCAGCATTTT.

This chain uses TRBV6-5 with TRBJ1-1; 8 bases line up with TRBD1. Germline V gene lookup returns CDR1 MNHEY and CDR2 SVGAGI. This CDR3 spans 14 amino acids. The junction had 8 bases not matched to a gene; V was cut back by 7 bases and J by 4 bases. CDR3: CASTGQGRTTEAFF. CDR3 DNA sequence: TGTGCCAGCACCGGACAGGGCAGGACCACTGAAGCTTTCTTT.

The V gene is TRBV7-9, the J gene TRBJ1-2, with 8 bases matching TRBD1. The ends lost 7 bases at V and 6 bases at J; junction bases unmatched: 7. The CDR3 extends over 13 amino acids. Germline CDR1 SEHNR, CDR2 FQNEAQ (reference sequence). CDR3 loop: CASIQTGVDGYTF. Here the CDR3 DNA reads TGTGCCAGCATTCAGACAGGGGTGGATGGCTACACCTTC.

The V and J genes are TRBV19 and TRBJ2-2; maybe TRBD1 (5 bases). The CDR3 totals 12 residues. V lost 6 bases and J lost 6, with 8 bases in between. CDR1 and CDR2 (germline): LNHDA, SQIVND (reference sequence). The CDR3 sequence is CASSRAAGELFF. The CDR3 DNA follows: TGTGCCAGTAGCAGGGCGGCCGGGGAGCTGTTTTTT.

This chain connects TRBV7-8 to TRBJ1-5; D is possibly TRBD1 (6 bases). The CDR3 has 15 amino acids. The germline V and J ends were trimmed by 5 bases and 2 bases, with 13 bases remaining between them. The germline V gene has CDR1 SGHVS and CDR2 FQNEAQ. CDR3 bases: TGTGCCAGCAGCCTTGACAGGCAGGGCAATCAGCCCCAGCATTTT. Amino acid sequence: CASSLDRQGNQPQHF.

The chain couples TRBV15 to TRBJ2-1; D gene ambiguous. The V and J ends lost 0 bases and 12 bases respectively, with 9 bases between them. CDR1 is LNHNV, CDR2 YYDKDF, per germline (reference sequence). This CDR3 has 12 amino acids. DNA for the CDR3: TGTGCCACCAGCAGAGATTGGCATGGGCAGTTCTTC. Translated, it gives CATSRDWHGQFF.

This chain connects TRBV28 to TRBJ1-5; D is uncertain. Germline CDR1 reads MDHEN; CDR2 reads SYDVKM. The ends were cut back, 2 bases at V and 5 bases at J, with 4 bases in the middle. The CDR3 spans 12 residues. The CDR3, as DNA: TGTGCCAGCAGTTTAATCGATCAGCCCCAGCATTTT. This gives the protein CASSLIDQPQHF.

CDR3 nucleotides: TGTGCCTGGAGTCGCCAGACTAATGAAAAACTGTTTTTT. This codes for CAWSRQTNEKLFF. J is TRBJ1-4 and V is TRBV30, with no clear D. V was shortened by 2 bases and J by 2 bases, with 6 bases between the two germline ends. CDR1 and CDR2 (germline): GTSNPN, SVGIG (reference sequence). The CDR3 totals 13 residues.

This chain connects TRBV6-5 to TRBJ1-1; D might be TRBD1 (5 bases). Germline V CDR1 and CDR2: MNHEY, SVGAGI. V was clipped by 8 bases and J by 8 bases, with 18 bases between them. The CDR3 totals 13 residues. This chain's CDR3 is CASGRDFNREAFF. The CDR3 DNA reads TGTGCCAGCGGGCGGGACTTCAACAGGGAAGCTTTCTTT.

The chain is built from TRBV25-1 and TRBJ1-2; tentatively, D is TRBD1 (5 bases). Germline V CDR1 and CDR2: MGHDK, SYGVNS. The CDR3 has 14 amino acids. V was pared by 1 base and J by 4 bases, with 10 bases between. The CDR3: CASSESGQTYGYTF. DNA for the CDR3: TGTGCCAGCAGTGAATCAGGGCAGACCTATGGCTACACCTTC.